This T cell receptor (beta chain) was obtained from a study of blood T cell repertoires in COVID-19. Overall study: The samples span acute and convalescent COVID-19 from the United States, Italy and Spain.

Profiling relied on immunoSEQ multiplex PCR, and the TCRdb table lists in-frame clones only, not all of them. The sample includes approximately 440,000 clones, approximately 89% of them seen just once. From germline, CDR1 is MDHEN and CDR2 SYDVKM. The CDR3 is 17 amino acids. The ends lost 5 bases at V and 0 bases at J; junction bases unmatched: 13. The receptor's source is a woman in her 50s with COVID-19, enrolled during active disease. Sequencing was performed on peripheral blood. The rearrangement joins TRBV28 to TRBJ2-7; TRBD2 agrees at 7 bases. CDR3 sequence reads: CASSPGPGGRSSYEQYF. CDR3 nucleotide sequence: TGTGCCAGCAGTCCAGGCCCGGGGGGTAGAAGCTCCTACGAGCAGTACTTC.